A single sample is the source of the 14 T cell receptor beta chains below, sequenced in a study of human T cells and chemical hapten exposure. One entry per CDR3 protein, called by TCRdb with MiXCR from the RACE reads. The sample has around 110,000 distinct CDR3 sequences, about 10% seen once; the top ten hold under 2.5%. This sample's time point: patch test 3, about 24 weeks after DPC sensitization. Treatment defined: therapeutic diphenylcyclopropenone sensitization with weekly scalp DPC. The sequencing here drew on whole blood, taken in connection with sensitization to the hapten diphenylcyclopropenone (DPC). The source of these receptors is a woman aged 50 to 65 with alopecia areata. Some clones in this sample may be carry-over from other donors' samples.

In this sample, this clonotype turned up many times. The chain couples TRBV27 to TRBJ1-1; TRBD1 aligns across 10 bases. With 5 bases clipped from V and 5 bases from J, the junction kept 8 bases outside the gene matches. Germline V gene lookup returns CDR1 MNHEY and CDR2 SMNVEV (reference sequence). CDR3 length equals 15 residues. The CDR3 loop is CASSLRGTGVTEAFF. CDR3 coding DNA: TGTGCCAGCAGTCTTCGCGGGACAGGGGTTACTGAAGCTTTCTTT.

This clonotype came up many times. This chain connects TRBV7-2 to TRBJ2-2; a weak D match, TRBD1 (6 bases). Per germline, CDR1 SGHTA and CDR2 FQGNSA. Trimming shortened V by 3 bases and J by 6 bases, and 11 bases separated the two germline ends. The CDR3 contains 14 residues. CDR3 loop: CASSFTGLAGELFF. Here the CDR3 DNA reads TGTGCCAGCAGCTTCACAGGGTTGGCCGGGGAGCTGTTTTTT.

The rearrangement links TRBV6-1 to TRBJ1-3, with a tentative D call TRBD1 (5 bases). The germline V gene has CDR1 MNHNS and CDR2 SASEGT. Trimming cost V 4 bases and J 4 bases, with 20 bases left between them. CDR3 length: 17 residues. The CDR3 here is CASSVVLDTGNGNTIYF. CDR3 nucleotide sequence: TGTGCCAGCAGTGTAGTTCTGGACACCGGTAACGGAAACACCATATATTTT.

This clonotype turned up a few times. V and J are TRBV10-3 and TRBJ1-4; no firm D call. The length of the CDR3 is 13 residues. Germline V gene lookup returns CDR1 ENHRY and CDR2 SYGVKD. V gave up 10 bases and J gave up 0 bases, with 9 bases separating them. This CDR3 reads CASRTATNEKLFF. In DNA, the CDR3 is TGTGCCAGCCGGACGGCAACTAATGAAAAACTGTTTTTT.

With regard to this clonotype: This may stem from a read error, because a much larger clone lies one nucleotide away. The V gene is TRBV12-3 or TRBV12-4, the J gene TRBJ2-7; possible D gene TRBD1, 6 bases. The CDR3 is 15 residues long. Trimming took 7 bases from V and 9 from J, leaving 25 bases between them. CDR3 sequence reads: CASNEQGSYPGGQYF. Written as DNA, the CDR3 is TGTGCCAGCAATGAACAGGGATCCTACCCCGGCGGGCAGTACTTC.

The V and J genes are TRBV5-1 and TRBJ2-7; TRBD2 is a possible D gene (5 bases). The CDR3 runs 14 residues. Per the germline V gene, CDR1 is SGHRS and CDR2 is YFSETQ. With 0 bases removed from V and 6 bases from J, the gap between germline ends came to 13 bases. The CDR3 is CASSLEEVGGEQYF. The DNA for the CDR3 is TGCGCCAGCAGCTTGGAAGAGGTTGGAGGCGAGCAGTACTTC. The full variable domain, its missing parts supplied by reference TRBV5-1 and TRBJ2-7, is KAGVTQTPRYLIKTRGQQVTLSCSPISGHRSVSWYQQTPGQGLQFLFEYFSETQRNKGNFPGRFSGRQFSNSRSEMNVSTLELGDSALYLCASSLEEVGGEQYFGPGTRLTVT.

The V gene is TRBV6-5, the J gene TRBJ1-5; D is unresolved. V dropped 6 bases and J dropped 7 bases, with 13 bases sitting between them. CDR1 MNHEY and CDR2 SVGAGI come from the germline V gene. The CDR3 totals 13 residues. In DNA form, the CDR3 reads TGTGCCAGCAGGGCTTGGGGAGACCAGCCCCAGCATTTT. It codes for CASRAWGDQPQHF.

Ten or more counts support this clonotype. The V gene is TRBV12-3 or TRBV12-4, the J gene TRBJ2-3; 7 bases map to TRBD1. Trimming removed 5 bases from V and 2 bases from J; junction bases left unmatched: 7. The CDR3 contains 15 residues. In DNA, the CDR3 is TGTGCCAGCAGTCCATTGGGGACAGCCACAGATACGCAGTATTTT. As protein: CASSPLGTATDTQYF.

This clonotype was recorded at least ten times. The CDR3 DNA sequence: TGTGCCAGCAGCGTAGACGGGACAGGGGGCTCCTACGAGCAGTACTTC. Its translation is CASSVDGTGGSYEQYF. The chain has TRBV9 and TRBJ2-7, with TRBD1 matching 11 bases. The CDR3 sequence is 16 residues long. Germline trimming cut 0 bases from V and 0 bases from J; bases unmatched to any gene: 2. CDR1 and CDR2 from the germline V gene are SGDLS and YYNGEE. Filled out from reference TRBV9 and TRBJ2-7, the complete variable domain reads DSGVTQTPKHLITATGQRVTLRCSPRSGDLSVYWYQQSLDQGLQFLIQYYNGEERAKGNILERFSAQQFPDLHSELNLSSLELGDSALYFCASSVDGTGGSYEQYFGPGTRLTVT.

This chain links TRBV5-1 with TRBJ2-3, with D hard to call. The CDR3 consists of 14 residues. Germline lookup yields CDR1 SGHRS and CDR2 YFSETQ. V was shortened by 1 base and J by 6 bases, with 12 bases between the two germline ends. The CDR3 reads CASSLMVAADTQYF. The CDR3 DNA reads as TGCGCCAGCAGCTTGATGGTAGCTGCCGATACGCAGTATTTT.

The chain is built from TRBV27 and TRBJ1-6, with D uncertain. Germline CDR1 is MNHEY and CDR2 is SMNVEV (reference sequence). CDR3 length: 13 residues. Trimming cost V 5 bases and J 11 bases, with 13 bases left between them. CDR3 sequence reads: CASSREVTTPLHF. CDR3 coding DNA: TGTGCCAGCAGTAGAGAGGTGACGACACCCCTCCACTTT.

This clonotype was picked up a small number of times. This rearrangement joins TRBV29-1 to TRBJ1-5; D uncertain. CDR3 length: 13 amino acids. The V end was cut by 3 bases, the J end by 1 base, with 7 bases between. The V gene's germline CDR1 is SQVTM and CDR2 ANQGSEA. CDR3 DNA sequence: TGCAGCGTTGAGTGGGGAAGCAATCAGCCCCAGCATTTT. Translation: CSVEWGSNQPQHF.

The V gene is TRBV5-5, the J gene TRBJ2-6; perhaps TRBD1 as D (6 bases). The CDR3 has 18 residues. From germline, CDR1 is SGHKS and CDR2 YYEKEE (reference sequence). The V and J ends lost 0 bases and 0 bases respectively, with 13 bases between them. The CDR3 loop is CASSLAGRGSSGANVLTF. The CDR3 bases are TGTGCCAGCAGCTTGGCGGGCAGGGGAAGCTCTGGGGCCAACGTCCTGACTTTC.

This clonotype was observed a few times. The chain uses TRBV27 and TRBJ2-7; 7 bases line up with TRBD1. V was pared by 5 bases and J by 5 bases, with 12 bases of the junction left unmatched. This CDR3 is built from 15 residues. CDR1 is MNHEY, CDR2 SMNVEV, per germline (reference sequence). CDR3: CASSTLTGPINEQYF. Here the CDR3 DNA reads TGTGCCAGCAGTACCTTGACAGGGCCCATTAACGAGCAGTACTTC.